The sequence of this T cell receptor (beta chain) was determined in a study of cytomegalovirus exposure and HLA in healthy donors. Study-wide results and caveats: The authors later found HLA-associated TCR beta chains more clonally expanded than equally common others. In a later analysis, specific HLA alleles were associated with 15,000 to 20,000 TCR beta sequences at a 0.05 false discovery rate.

A single count supports this clone. The antigen remains unidentified. The J segment lost 0 bases and the V segment lost 5 bases, leaving 9 bases of the junction unmatched. The CDR3 runs 16 residues. CDR1 is SNHLY and CDR2 is FYNNEI in the germline V gene. This PCR relied on a set of 60 Vbeta primers and 13 Jbeta primers. Per the original data handling: Later, an analysis found tens of millions of unique TCR beta chains, and roughly 9.9 million of these were shared. Clones were read by immunoSEQ multiplex PCR, and TCRdb kept only the in-frame ones, dropping some. Clone size and the V and J calls come from that table; the DNA yielded D and trimming. The sample includes under 150,000 clones, more than 70% of them seen just once.

Material for sequencing was PBMCs. The genes are TRBV2 and TRBJ1-2; 7 bases map to TRBD1. This TCR came from a man in his fifties or sixties in good health and CMV-seropositive. Written as DNA, the CDR3 is TGTGCCAGCAGTAAGGACAGGCCTACTTCTAACTATGGCTACACCTTC. Its translation is CASSKDRPTSNYGYTF. Supplemented by reference TRBV2 and TRBJ1-2, the full variable domain reads EPEVTQTPSHQVTQMGQEVILRCVPISNHLYFYWYRQILGQKVEFLVSFYNNEISEKSEIFDDQFSVERPDGSNFTLKIRSTKLEDSAMYFCASSKDRPTSNYGYTFGSGTRLTVV.